These 9 T cell receptor beta chains came from one sample sequenced in a study of identical twins. TCRdb reanalysed the 5' RACE reads using MiXCR and keeps one entry per CDR3 protein. The sample contains over 200,000 distinct CDR3 sequences, over 5.5% of which appear only once. The same sample was also studied in work on T cells expressing NK-cell markers.

Sequencing was carried out using CD8+ T cells sorted from blood. These receptors all stem from a woman under 30 in good health.

This clonotype occurred a few times. The gene calls are TRBV9 and TRBJ2-2; D remains ambiguous. Trimming took off 0 bases at V and 6 bases at J, with 6 bases between the two ends. The germline V gene has CDR1 SGDLS and CDR2 YYNGEE. The CDR3 has 13 amino acids. In DNA, the CDR3 is TGTGCCAGCAGCGTAGTTTCGGCCGGGGAGCTGTTTTTT. Translation gives CASSVVSAGELFF. The entire variable domain, with the rest obtained from reference TRBV9 and TRBJ2-2, is as follows: DSGVTQTPKHLITATGQRVTLRCSPRSGDLSVYWYQQSLDQGLQFLIQYYNGEERAKGNILERFSAQQFPDLHSELNLSSLELGDSALYFCASSVVSAGELFFGEGSRLTVL.

The sample holds many counts of this clonotype. The V gene is TRBV10-3, the J gene TRBJ2-2, with D possibly being TRBD2 (6 bases). The germline V gene encodes CDR1 ENHRY and CDR2 SYGVKD. Trimming pared 10 bases from V and 0 bases from J, leaving 12 bases between. This CDR3 comprises 14 residues. The CDR3 nucleotides read TGTGCCACCTTAGCGGCCCCGAACACCGGGGAGCTGTTTTTT. Translation gives CATLAAPNTGELFF.

CDR3 loop: CASSFEGGEAFF. DNA for the CDR3: TGTGCCAGCAGCTTTGAGGGGGGTGAAGCTTTCTTT. The rearrangement links TRBV7-9 to TRBJ1-1; D possibly corresponds to TRBD1 (6 bases). The V and J ends lost 3 bases and 7 bases respectively, with 9 bases between them. This CDR3 contains 12 residues. Germline V gene sequence: CDR1 SEHNR, CDR2 FQNEAQ (reference sequence).

V usage is TRBV7-2 and J usage is TRBJ2-1; 12 nucleotides line up with TRBD2. This CDR3 region has 15 residues. With 5 bases clipped from V and 8 bases from J, the junction kept 7 bases outside the gene matches. CDR1 SGHTA and CDR2 FQGNSA come from the germline V gene. CDR3 in DNA: TGTGCCAGCAGCCGGACTAGCGGGGCTTTGGATGAGCAGTTCTTC. This codes for CASSRTSGALDEQFF.

In DNA form, the CDR3 reads TGTGCCAGTAATGGGGGAGGCTACGAGCAGTACTTC. Translation gives CASNGGGYEQYF. This sequence joins TRBV19 and TRBJ2-7; TRBD2 might be the D (6 bases). The V end was cut by 7 bases, the J end by 3 bases, with 10 bases between. The CDR3 is made up of 12 amino acids. Germline lookup yields CDR1 LNHDA and CDR2 SQIVND (reference sequence). Variable domain in full (rest from reference TRBV19 and TRBJ2-7): DGGITQSPKYLFRKEGQNVTLSCEQNLNHDAMYWYRQDPGQGLRLIYYSQIVNDFQKGDIAEGYSVSREKKESFPLTVTSAQKNPTAFYLCASNGGGYEQYFGPGTRLTVT.

This clonotype was found many times. The J gene is TRBJ1-1, the V gene TRBV9; weak D call: TRBD1 (5 bases). In germline, CDR1 is SGDLS, CDR2 YYNGEE. This CDR3 is built from 13 residues. V was cut by 7 bases and J by 4 bases, with 14 bases left in between. The CDR3 DNA follows: TGTGCCAGCGGGGGGTCTTCCATCACTGAAGCTTTCTTT. Protein product: CASGGSSITEAFF.

The table lists this clonotype with many counts. CDR3 loop: CASSDSDSDTQYF. The CDR3 DNA sequence: TGTGCCAGCAGTGACTCGGACTCTGATACGCAGTATTTT. The V call is TRBV6-4, the J call TRBJ2-3; a possible D gene is TRBD2 (5 bases). The CDR3 has 13 residues. Trimming stripped 0 bases from V and 6 bases from J, with 7 bases between. Germline-derived CDR1 and CDR2 are MRHNA and SNTAGT.

This clonotype has a handful of counts. The chain uses TRBV2 and TRBJ2-7, with D possibly being TRBD1 (5 bases). Trimming pared 7 bases from V and 4 bases from J, leaving 14 bases between. The CDR3 sequence is 13 residues long. Germline CDR1 is SNHLY and CDR2 is FYNNEI. The CDR3 coding sequence is TGTGCCAGCATCGGCCCCCCAGGGTACGAGCAGTACTTC. It specifies CASIGPPGYEQYF.

The table lists this clonotype with a few counts. The chain combines TRBV6-1 with TRBJ1-1; 7 bases are shared with TRBD1. The V gene's germline CDR1 is MNHNS and CDR2 SASEGT. The CDR3 length is 12 residues. Trimming at V came to 11 bases and at J to 7 bases, leaving 10 bases not matched to a gene. This chain's CDR3 is CAVPTGSFEAFF. CDR3 DNA sequence: TGTGCCGTTCCGACAGGGAGTTTTGAAGCTTTCTTT.